The 15 T cell receptor beta chains given below trace back to one sample, sequenced in a study of blood T cells in healthy people across ages. Combining a sample-barcoded 5' primer with a J-beta primer mix, a second PCR ran for 7 to 11 cycles. TCRdb used MiXCR to reprocess the 5' RACE reads, holding one entry per CDR3 protein. Among approximately 1,000,000 distinct CDR3 sequences listed, less than 45% were seen once. Material for sequencing was blood. Every receptor here comes from a man between 18 and 29 years old in good health.

This sequence joins TRBV6-6 and TRBJ2-5; 9 bases agree with TRBD2. With 5 bases clipped from V and 11 bases from J, the junction kept 21 bases outside the gene matches. Per the germline V gene, CDR1 is MNHNY and CDR2 is SVGAGI (reference sequence). The CDR3 is 17 amino acids. This CDR3 is CASSPREGSGGQNEQYF. The CDR3 bases are TGTGCCAGCAGTCCCCGGGAGGGTAGCGGGGGCCAAAATGAGCAGTACTTC.

This chain uses TRBV7-2 with TRBJ1-6, with D unresolved. V was cut by 7 bases and J by 4 bases, with 14 bases left in between. CDR1 is SGHTA and CDR2 is FQGNSA in the germline V gene. CDR3 length: 15 residues. The CDR3 loop reads CASTTQVAYNSPLHF. The CDR3 DNA reads as TGTGCCAGCACCACCCAAGTCGCATATAATTCACCCCTCCACTTT.

To note about this clonotype: This could be a read error, since a much larger clone is one nucleotide away. The rearrangement links TRBV28 to TRBJ2-3; tentatively, D is TRBD1 or TRBD2 (5 bases each). The CDR3 loop spans 12 amino acids. Between the trimmed V and J ends, which lost 6 bases and 2 bases, there was a span of 6 bases. Germline V gene data show CDR1 as MDHEN and CDR2 as SYDVKM. The CDR3 bases are TGTGCCAGCAGCGGGGCCACAGATACGCAGTATTTT. Its translation is CASSGATDTQYF. Full variable domain (missing parts from reference TRBV28 and TRBJ2-3): DVKVTQSSRYLVKRTGEKVFLECVQDMDHENMFWYRQDPGLGLRLIYFSYDVKMKEKGDIPEGYSVSREKKERFSLILESASTNQTSMYLCASSGATDTQYFGPGTRLTVL.

The V and J genes are TRBV5-1 and TRBJ1-1; 10 nucleotides align to TRBD1. CDR1 and CDR2 from the germline V gene are SGHRS and YFSETQ. Trimming cost V 5 bases and J 1 base; bases outside gene matches: 14. The CDR3 is 18 amino acids. This CDR3 is CASSSRGQGEDENTEAFF. CDR3 nucleotide sequence: TGCGCCAGCAGTTCGAGAGGACAGGGGGAGGACGAGAACACTGAAGCTTTCTTT.

The chain joins TRBV4-1 to TRBJ2-5, with TRBD1 identical over 7 bases. CDR1 is MGHRA and CDR2 is YSYEKL in the germline V gene. This CDR3 comprises 16 residues. Losses at the gene ends were 1 base for V and 2 bases for J; bases not matched to a gene: 7. CDR3 region: CASSQVLSGQQETQYF. CDR3 DNA: TGCGCCAGCAGCCAAGTACTGTCGGGACAGCAAGAGACCCAGTACTTC.

This clonotype was seen only a few times. V and J are TRBV6-2 or TRBV6-3 and TRBJ1-2; D ambiguous. This CDR3 spans 14 amino acids. Germline CDR1 MNHEY, CDR2 SVGEGT. Trimming shortened V by 0 bases and J by 7 bases, and 12 bases separated the two germline ends. Here the CDR3 DNA reads TGTGCCAGCAGTTACTCGGGCGCAGGACGTGGCTACACCTTC. Amino acids: CASSYSGAGRGYTF.

The V and J genes are TRBV6-5 and TRBJ2-4; no clear D. CDR1 and CDR2 from the germline V gene are MNHEY and SVGAGI. CDR3 length: 13 amino acids. Trimming took off 5 bases at V and 5 bases at J, with 10 bases between the two ends. The CDR3 bases are TGTGCCAGCAGTAGGGAATCCGAAAACATTCAGTACTTC. This gives the protein CASSRESENIQYF.

The sample holds a few counts of this clonotype. This chain connects TRBV28 to TRBJ1-2, with a possible D match to TRBD1 (5 bases). V lost 6 bases, J lost 7 bases, and 15 bases lay in between. The CDR3 length is 13 residues. Germline CDR1 reads MDHEN; CDR2 reads SYDVKM. CDR3 in amino acids: CASRLTGTGGYTF. As DNA, the CDR3 is TGTGCCAGCAGATTAACCGGGACTGGTGGCTACACCTTC.

This chain connects TRBV27 to TRBJ2-1; D possibly corresponds to TRBD1 (6 bases). CDR1 and CDR2 from the germline V gene are MNHEY and SMNVEV (reference sequence). The V and J ends lost 2 bases and 1 base respectively, with 12 bases between them. The CDR3 totals 16 residues. The CDR3 protein is CASSLAGVLSYNEQFF. As DNA, the CDR3 is TGTGCCAGCAGTTTAGCAGGGGTGCTATCCTACAATGAGCAGTTCTTC.

In its sample, this clonotype was seen a few times. The gene calls are TRBV27 and TRBJ1-4; the match to TRBD1 covers 7 bases. Germline V gene lookup returns CDR1 MNHEY and CDR2 SMNVEV (reference sequence). The CDR3 loop spans 18 amino acids. The ends lost 4 bases at V and 8 bases at J; junction bases unmatched: 19. Here the CDR3 DNA reads TGTGCCAGCAGTTCAATCTCCCGACAGGGAGTCCCTGGGGAAAAACTGTTTTTT. It translates to CASSSISRQGVPGEKLFF.

This clonotype was counted only a few times. CDR3 protein: CASSEGRGDTQYF. The DNA of the CDR3 is TGTGCCAGCAGTGAAGGGCGAGGTGATACGCAGTATTTT. The V call is TRBV2, the J call TRBJ2-3; unclear D gene. This CDR3 comprises 13 residues. V lost 1 base to trimming and J lost 6 bases, with 8 bases between them. Germline V gene lookup returns CDR1 SNHLY and CDR2 FYNNEI.

Many counts were recorded for this clonotype. This sequence joins TRBV10-3 and TRBJ1-5; D unresolved. The CDR3 extends over 12 amino acids. V gave up 2 bases and J gave up 3 bases, with 2 bases separating them. Germline-derived CDR1 and CDR2 are ENHRY and SYGVKD. The CDR3 loop is CAISENNQPQHF. For the CDR3, the DNA is TGTGCCATCAGTGAGAACAATCAGCCCCAGCATTTT.

V is TRBV7-8 and J is TRBJ2-4; D is uncertain. Germline assignment: CDR1 SGHVS and CDR2 FQNEAQ. The CDR3 has 17 residues. V gave up 0 bases and J gave up 0 bases, with 12 bases separating them. CDR3 in DNA: TGTGCCAGCAGCTTAGCGGGTGGCCTTCTAGCCAAAAACATTCAGTACTTC. Translation gives CASSLAGGLLAKNIQYF.

V gene TRBV20-1 combines with J gene TRBJ1-2; D ambiguous. The CDR3 covers 15 residues. Between the trimmed V and J ends, which lost 2 bases and 8 bases, there was a span of 21 bases. Germline CDR1 is DFQATT and CDR2 is SNEGSKA (reference sequence). The CDR3 loop reads CSARKGDYDTGGYTF. CDR3 bases: TGCAGTGCTAGAAAGGGAGACTACGACACCGGGGGCTACACCTTC.

This clonotype was seen a few times. The chain recombines TRBV2 with TRBJ1-2; unclear D gene. Trimming took off 6 bases at V and 3 bases at J, with 17 bases between the two ends. The CDR3 has 15 residues. In germline, CDR1 is SNHLY, CDR2 FYNNEI. The CDR3 DNA sequence: TGTGCCAGCAGGAGAACAGAGGTCGGCTACTATGGCTACACCTTC. Its translation is CASRRTEVGYYGYTF.